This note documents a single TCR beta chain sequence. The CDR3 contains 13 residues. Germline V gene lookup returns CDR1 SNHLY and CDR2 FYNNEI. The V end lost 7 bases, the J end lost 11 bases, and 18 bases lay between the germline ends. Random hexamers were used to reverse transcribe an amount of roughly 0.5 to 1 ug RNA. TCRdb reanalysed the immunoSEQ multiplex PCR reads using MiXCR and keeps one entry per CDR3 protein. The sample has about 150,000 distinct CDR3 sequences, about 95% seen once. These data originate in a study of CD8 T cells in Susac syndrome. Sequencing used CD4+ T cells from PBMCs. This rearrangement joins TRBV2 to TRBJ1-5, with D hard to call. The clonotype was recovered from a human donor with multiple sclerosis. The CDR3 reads CASTSGPDMAQHF. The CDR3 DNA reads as TGTGCCAGCACCTCCGGACCCGACATGGCCCAGCATTTT. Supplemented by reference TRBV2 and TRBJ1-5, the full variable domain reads EPEVTQTPSHQVTQMGQEVILRCVPISNHLYFYWYRQILGQKVEFLVSFYNNEISEKSEIFDDQFSVERPDGSNFTLKIRSTKLEDSAMYFCASTSGPDMAQHFGDGTRLSIL.